This TCR beta chain was retrieved from a study of CD8 T cells in ankylosing spondylitis. Germline CDR1 is MRHNA and CDR2 is SNTAGT. The CDR3 length is 14 residues. Trimming left V 5 bases short and J 4 bases short, with 12 bases between. The TCR beta libraries were generated through quantitative 5'-RACE incorporating molecular barcodes. TCRdb re-derived calls from the 5' RACE reads in MiXCR, one entry per CDR3 protein. This repertoire shows approximately 150,000 distinct CDR3 sequences, about a sixth found once; its top ten account for around a third. Worth noting for this clonotype: The antigen remains unidentified.

Study results and limitations: Clones linked to disease, bearing a CD8+ phenotype, were relatively rare in peripheral blood. Among TCR beta sequences, a motif of roughly 8 highly homologous variants appeared characteristic of ankylosing spondylitis blood.

The V and J genes are TRBV6-4 and TRBJ2-1, with D possibly matching TRBD1 (6 bases). Material: blood, either unsorted or a sorted T cell fraction (not recorded which). This sequence originates from a male donor with ankylosing spondylitis. CDR3 nucleotides: TGTGCCAGCAGTCCGGACAGCTTTTACAATGAGCAGTTCTTC. This sequence encodes CASSPDSFYNEQFF.